The clone carrying this T cell receptor beta chain came up a few times. The repertoire was sequenced with immunoSEQ multiplex PCR; TCRdb's copy has only in-frame clones and lacks some. This sample yields over a million clones, of which 60% to 80% are seen a single time; roughly 1.5% belongs to the top ten. These data are taken from a study of shared clonotypes between healthy human individuals. On the study more broadly: The cohort had a couple of women and three men, ages 18 to 49. CD4 naive and CD4 memory each took three plates per donor, while CD8 naive took two and CD8 memory one.

The CDR3 spans 14 residues. This chain uses TRBV21-1 with TRBJ1-1. TRBV21-1 is a pseudogene. The sample taken for sequencing was memory CD4+ T cells sorted from blood. The sample's subset: CD45RA-negative fraction. This TCR derives from a man between 18 and 29 years old in good health. The CDR3 nucleotides read TGTGCCAGCAGCAATCGGGCAGGCGGGGCTGAAGCTTTCTTT. Translating it yields CASSNRAGGAEAFF.